A selection of T cell receptor beta chains follows, all from one sample in a study of shared clonotypes between healthy human individuals. Profiled with immunoSEQ multiplex PCR; TCRdb holds only in-frame clones, not every one. The profile shows about 1.5 million clones, roughly 98% of them singletons. The source material was naive CD4+ T cells sorted from blood. The receptors were gathered from a man aged 25-45 years in good health. Each CDR3 is given with its conserved first and last residue. Each record gives: D gene, J gene, clone size, V gene, CDR3 length, CDR3 DNA, CDR3 protein. A D gene is named only where the DNA matches it firmly. Size values are once, few and many counts, or a class for expanded clones, and some rows have none.

D gene: TRBD1
J gene: TRBJ1-1
clone size: NA
V gene: TRBV12-5
CDR3 length: 18
CDR3 DNA: TGTGCTAGTGGTTTGGATCCAAGGGGGACAGGGAGAGACACTGAAGCTTTCTTT
CDR3 protein: CASGLDPRGTGRDTEAFF

D gene: NA
J gene: TRBJ1-1
clone size: NA
V gene: TRBV18
CDR3 length: 13
CDR3 DNA: TGTGCCAGCTCCTTGGGCCCTGACACTGAAGCTTTCTTT
CDR3 protein: CASSLGPDTEAFF

D gene: NA
J gene: TRBJ2-1
clone size: NA
V gene: TRBV10-3
CDR3 length: 15
CDR3 DNA: TGTGCCATCAGTGAAGGGCGGGGGCCGGACAATGAGCAGTTCTTC
CDR3 protein: CAISEGRGPDNEQFF

D gene: NA
J gene: TRBJ1-4
clone size: NA
V gene: TRBV7-2
CDR3 length: 14
CDR3 DNA: TGTGCCAGCAGCCGAAAAGGGGTTTGGGAAAAACTGTTTTTT
CDR3 protein: CASSRKGVWEKLFF

D gene: TRBD1
J gene: TRBJ2-1
clone size: NA
V gene: TRBV6-6
CDR3 length: 14
CDR3 DNA: TGTGCCAGCAGTACAGGACAGGGGTGGAATGAGCAGTTCTTC
CDR3 protein: CASSTGQGWNEQFF

D gene: TRBD1
J gene: TRBJ2-2
clone size: NA
V gene: TRBV27
CDR3 length: 18
CDR3 DNA: TGTGCCAGCAGTCGATGGGACAGGGGAGTCGTGGACACCGGGGAGCTGTTTTTT
CDR3 protein: CASSRWDRGVVDTGELFF

D gene: NA
J gene: TRBJ2-5
clone size: NA
V gene: TRBV18
CDR3 length: 13
CDR3 DNA: TGTGCCAGCTCACCACCAAGCCAAGAGACCCAGTACTTC
CDR3 protein: CASSPPSQETQYF

D gene: TRBD2
J gene: TRBJ2-7
clone size: NA
V gene: TRBV7-9
CDR3 length: 19
CDR3 DNA: TGTGCCAGCAGCTTTCCGTTATCGGGGACTAGCCCTTTCAGGGACGAGCAGTACTTC
CDR3 protein: CASSFPLSGTSPFRDEQYF

D gene: NA
J gene: TRBJ1-5
clone size: NA
V gene: TRBV30
CDR3 length: 13
CDR3 DNA: TGTGCCTGGAGTGCCAGGGGTAATCAGCCCCAGCATTTT
CDR3 protein: CAWSARGNQPQHF

D gene: NA
J gene: TRBJ2-7
clone size: once
V gene: TRBV9
CDR3 length: 15
CDR3 DNA: TGTGCCAGCAGCGTAGACAGCGGTAGCTCCTACGAGCAGTACTTC
CDR3 protein: CASSVDSGSSYEQYF

D gene: NA
J gene: TRBJ2-7
clone size: NA
V gene: TRBV25-1
CDR3 length: 12
CDR3 DNA: TGTGCCAGCAGTGAGGCTATAGGCGAGCAGTACTTC
CDR3 protein: CASSEAIGEQYF

D gene: TRBD2
J gene: TRBJ2-7
clone size: NA
V gene: TRBV5-1
CDR3 length: 14
CDR3 DNA: TGCGCCAGCAGCATGGGACTAGCGCGATACGAGCAGTACTTC
CDR3 protein: CASSMGLARYEQYF

D gene: NA
J gene: TRBJ1-5
clone size: NA
V gene: TRBV7-2
CDR3 length: 14
CDR3 DNA: TGTGCCAGCAGCTTACCAGGGTGGAATCAGCCCCAGCATTTT
CDR3 protein: CASSLPGWNQPQHF

D gene: NA
J gene: TRBJ1-4
clone size: NA
V gene: TRBV28
CDR3 length: 14
CDR3 DNA: TGTGCCAGCAGTACCGGACAGTTTCGAGAAAAACTGTTTTTT
CDR3 protein: CASSTGQFREKLFF

D gene: NA
J gene: TRBJ2-4
clone size: NA
V gene: TRBV11-2
CDR3 length: 15
CDR3 DNA: TGTGCCAGCAGCTTAGTCGGGAGGGGGCGCGGCATTCAGTACTTC
CDR3 protein: CASSLVGRGRGIQYF

D gene: TRBD2
J gene: TRBJ2-1
clone size: NA
V gene: TRBV9
CDR3 length: 15
CDR3 DNA: TGTGCCAGCAGCGTTGGTAGCGGGCGTTACAATGAGCAGTTCTTC
CDR3 protein: CASSVGSGRYNEQFF

D gene: TRBD1
J gene: TRBJ1-3
clone size: NA
V gene: TRBV10-3
CDR3 length: 14
CDR3 DNA: TGTGCCATCAGCCAACAGGGGGCTGGAAACACCATATATTTT
CDR3 protein: CAISQQGAGNTIYF

D gene: NA
J gene: TRBJ2-1
clone size: NA
V gene: TRBV10-3
CDR3 length: 14
CDR3 DNA: TGTGCCATCAGTGTGGAAAGAGCCGAGACGGAGCAGTTCTTC
CDR3 protein: CAISVERAETEQFF

D gene: NA
J gene: TRBJ2-3
clone size: NA
V gene: TRBV11-3
CDR3 length: 14
CDR3 DNA: TGTGCCAGCAGCTTAGCCCAGGGCCATCCGACGCAGTATTTT
CDR3 protein: CASSLAQGHPTQYF

D gene: NA
J gene: TRBJ2-6
clone size: once
V gene: TRBV6-5
CDR3 length: 15
CDR3 DNA: TGTGCCAGCAGAAAACAGGGCTCTGGGGCCAACGTCCTGACTTTC
CDR3 protein: CASRKQGSGANVLTF

D gene: NA
J gene: TRBJ2-1
clone size: NA
V gene: TRBV4-1
CDR3 length: 13
CDR3 DNA: TGCGCCAGCAGCCAGGTCAGGGATGGGGAGCAGTTCTTC
CDR3 protein: CASSQVRDGEQFF

D gene: TRBD2
J gene: TRBJ2-5
clone size: NA
V gene: TRBV5-1
CDR3 length: 14
CDR3 DNA: TGCGCCAGCAGCTTGGCCCGGCGGGAGGAGACCCAGTACTTC
CDR3 protein: CASSLARREETQYF

D gene: NA
J gene: TRBJ1-5
clone size: NA
V gene: TRBV5-6
CDR3 length: 12
CDR3 DNA: TGTGCCAGCAGCTTTCCCAATCAGCCCCAGCATTTT
CDR3 protein: CASSFPNQPQHF

D gene: TRBD1
J gene: TRBJ2-7
clone size: NA
V gene: TRBV10-1
CDR3 length: 15
CDR3 DNA: TGCGCCAGCAGTTTAGGGACAGGGGAAGCGGCCGAGCAGTACTTC
CDR3 protein: CASSLGTGEAAEQYF

D gene: TRBD2
J gene: TRBJ2-7
clone size: NA
V gene: TRBV5-1
CDR3 length: 19
CDR3 DNA: TGCGCCAGCAGCCCCGGTGCCCCAAGCGGGAGCGGGGCCCCCCGCGAGCAGTACTTC
CDR3 protein: CASSPGAPSGSGAPREQYF

D gene: NA
J gene: TRBJ2-3
clone size: NA
V gene: TRBV14
CDR3 length: 18
CDR3 DNA: TGTGCCAGCAGCCAAGGATTCCTAGGCAAACCGCCCACAGATACGCAGTATTTT
CDR3 protein: CASSQGFLGKPPTDTQYF

D gene: TRBD2
J gene: TRBJ2-1
clone size: NA
V gene: TRBV5-4
CDR3 length: 16
CDR3 DNA: TGTGCCAGCAGCCTCGGACTAAGCGGGAGTTACAATGAGCAGTTCTTC
CDR3 protein: CASSLGLSGSYNEQFF

D gene: NA
J gene: TRBJ1-5
clone size: NA
V gene: TRBV9
CDR3 length: 15
CDR3 DNA: TGTGCCAGCAGCGTAGGGGGCCTTCGGGGCCAGCCCCAGCATTTT
CDR3 protein: CASSVGGLRGQPQHF

D gene: TRBD2
J gene: TRBJ2-2
clone size: NA
V gene: TRBV9
CDR3 length: 17
CDR3 DNA: TGTGCCAGCAGCCCCCGTAGGTTAGCGGGAGCCACCGGGGAGCTGTTTTTT
CDR3 protein: CASSPRRLAGATGELFF

D gene: TRBD1
J gene: TRBJ2-5
clone size: NA
V gene: TRBV7-3
CDR3 length: 15
CDR3 DNA: TGTGCCAGCAGCTTAAACTCAGGGACAGGGCGGACCCAGTACTTC
CDR3 protein: CASSLNSGTGRTQYF

D gene: NA
J gene: TRBJ2-7
clone size: NA
V gene: TRBV30
CDR3 length: 11
CDR3 DNA: TGTGCCTGGAGTTCAATGGGGCGTCAGTACTTC
CDR3 protein: CAWSSMGRQYF

D gene: NA
J gene: TRBJ2-5
clone size: few
V gene: TRBV6-5
CDR3 length: 11
CDR3 DNA: TGTGCCAGCAGTTACCTGGAGACCCAGTACTTC
CDR3 protein: CASSYLETQYF